Listed below are T cell receptor beta chains from one sample, sequenced in a study of human T cells and chemical hapten exposure. TCRdb processed the RACE reads anew with MiXCR; each CDR3 protein has one entry. In the table there are approximately 80,000 distinct CDR3 sequences, 11% of which are singletons. The material sequenced was whole blood, taken in connection with sensitization to the hapten diphenylcyclopropenone (DPC). These TCRs come from a woman between 45 and 65 years old with alopecia areata. Some clones in this sample may be carry-over from other donors' samples. The CDR3 runs from the conserved cysteine through the conserved F or W. D genes are given only for firm matches. Rows give clone size only sometimes, using once, few, many, or a class for an expanded clone.

j_call: TRBJ2-1
clone_size: few
d_call: .
v_call: TRBV27
cdr3_nt: TGTGCCAGCAGTTTTAACAGGGTGGACAATGAGCAGTTCTTC
cdr3_aa: CASSFNRVDNEQFF

j_call: TRBJ2-1
clone_size: many
d_call: TRBD2
v_call: TRBV7-2
cdr3_nt: TGTGCCAGCAGCCAGCCCACGGGAGGGGGATACAATGAGCAGTTCTTC
cdr3_aa: CASSQPTGGGYNEQFF

j_call: TRBJ2-7
clone_size: .
d_call: .
v_call: TRBV19
cdr3_nt: TGTGCCAGTAGTTCTCTAGCCTACCCCTACGAGCAGTACTTC
cdr3_aa: CASSSLAYPYEQYF

j_call: TRBJ2-5
clone_size: many
d_call: .
v_call: TRBV7-8
cdr3_nt: TGTGCCAGCAGTCGTCCGTTAGAGACCCAGTACTTC
cdr3_aa: CASSRPLETQYF

j_call: TRBJ2-2
clone_size: .
d_call: .
v_call: TRBV6-6
cdr3_nt: TGTGCCAGCTCCAGCGACAAACCGAACACCGGGGAGCTGTTTTTT
cdr3_aa: CASSSDKPNTGELFF

j_call: TRBJ2-5
clone_size: .
d_call: .
v_call: TRBV11-2
cdr3_nt: TGTGCCAGCAGCTTATCCGGACAAAACCAAGAGACCCAGTACTTC
cdr3_aa: CASSLSGQNQETQYF

j_call: TRBJ2-7
clone_size: .
d_call: .
v_call: TRBV20-1
cdr3_nt: TGCAGTGCGGCGACGGGACTCCGTCAGGCTGAGTACTTC
cdr3_aa: CSAATGLRQAEYF

j_call: TRBJ2-3
clone_size: few
d_call: TRBD1
v_call: TRBV28
cdr3_nt: TGTGCCAGCAGCTCCGGGAGGCCGGGACAGGGGGTTGCAGATACGCAGTATTTT
cdr3_aa: CASSSGRPGQGVADTQYF

j_call: TRBJ2-3
clone_size: .
d_call: TRBD2
v_call: TRBV5-1
cdr3_nt: TGCGCCAGCAGCTTAAGCGGGAGGGCCACAGATACGCAGTATTTT
cdr3_aa: CASSLSGRATDTQYF

j_call: TRBJ2-5
clone_size: many
d_call: .
v_call: TRBV20-1
cdr3_nt: TGCAGTGCTAGAGATTGGCAGGGGGGTGAGACCCAGTACTTC
cdr3_aa: CSARDWQGGETQYF

j_call: TRBJ2-3
clone_size: .
d_call: TRBD2
v_call: TRBV6-6
cdr3_nt: TGTGCCAGCCACGAGGGGCTAGCGGGAGGCTCGTACACAGATACGCAGTATTTT
cdr3_aa: CASHEGLAGGSYTDTQYF

j_call: TRBJ1-1
clone_size: few
d_call: .
v_call: TRBV30
cdr3_nt: TGTGCCAAAAAAGGGGTCAACACTGAAGCTTTCTTT
cdr3_aa: CAKKGVNTEAFF

j_call: TRBJ2-5
clone_size: many
d_call: TRBD2
v_call: TRBV7-2
cdr3_nt: TGTGCCAGCAGCTTAGCGGGACTAGCGGGCCTGGAGACCCAGTACTTC
cdr3_aa: CASSLAGLAGLETQYF

j_call: TRBJ2-7
clone_size: many
d_call: TRBD1
v_call: TRBV18
cdr3_nt: TGTGCCAGCTCACCCCAAGGGACAGGGATTCGCTACGAGCAGTACTTC
cdr3_aa: CASSPQGTGIRYEQYF

j_call: TRBJ2-2
clone_size: few
d_call: TRBD2
v_call: TRBV12-3/TRBV12-4
cdr3_nt: TGTGCCAGCAGTCCACTAGCGGGACCCTCCGGGGAGCTGTTTTTT
cdr3_aa: CASSPLAGPSGELFF

j_call: TRBJ2-2
clone_size: .
d_call: .
v_call: TRBV11-3
cdr3_nt: TGTGCCAGCAGCTTACGGGTTGACACCGGGGAGCTGTTTTTT
cdr3_aa: CASSLRVDTGELFF

j_call: TRBJ2-1
clone_size: many
d_call: .
v_call: TRBV5-1
cdr3_nt: TGCGCCAGCAGCTTGGGCGATAACCCTATGAATGAGCAGTTCTTC
cdr3_aa: CASSLGDNPMNEQFF

j_call: TRBJ1-1
clone_size: many
d_call: TRBD1
v_call: TRBV20-1
cdr3_nt: TGCAGTGCCGTAACAGGGGGGCATACTGAAGCTTTCTTT
cdr3_aa: CSAVTGGHTEAFF

j_call: TRBJ2-2
clone_size: few
d_call: .
v_call: TRBV10-1
cdr3_nt: TGCGCCAGCAGTGAGTCGTCAGGTACCGGGGAGCTGTTTTTT
cdr3_aa: CASSESSGTGELFF

j_call: TRBJ2-7
clone_size: few
d_call: TRBD2
v_call: TRBV12-3/TRBV12-4
cdr3_nt: TGTGCCAGCAGGGGACTAGCGGGAGCAAGCTCCTACGAGCAGTACTTC
cdr3_aa: CASRGLAGASSYEQYF

j_call: TRBJ1-4
clone_size: many
d_call: .
v_call: TRBV27
cdr3_nt: TGTGCCAGCAGTCCCCCGGGACCCCGCCGAGGTGAAAAACTGTTTTTT
cdr3_aa: CASSPPGPRRGEKLFF

j_call: TRBJ1-6
clone_size: many
d_call: TRBD1
v_call: TRBV27
cdr3_nt: TGTGCCAGCAGTTCGACAGGGGGCTATGCCTATAATTCACCCCTCCACTTT
cdr3_aa: CASSSTGGYAYNSPLHF